This TCR beta chain originates from a study of T cell responses to AZD1222 COVID-19 vaccine. As for this clone: Antigen specificity is unknown.

Study-wide results and limits: CD4 TCRs linked to vaccination spanned spike, dominating at 160-218 and 743-854. Repertoires were collected only later (after the peak T cell response had occurred).

V shed 4 bases, J shed 5 bases, and the junction held 8 bases outside the gene matches. Germline V gives CDR1 SGHDT, CDR2 YYEEEE. The CDR3 runs to 14 residues. TCRdb's table, derived via immunoSEQ multiplex PCR, lists solely in-frame clones and lacks some. Counted here are 150,000 to 200,000 clones, approximately 92% occurring once; the ten biggest clones make up about 2.8%. Sequenced here: peripheral blood, sampled on day 0 of AZD1222 vaccination. The receptor comes from an adult in good health. V gene TRBV5-6 combines with J gene TRBJ1-1; 7 nucleotides match TRBD1. CDR3 DNA: TGTGCCAGCAGCCTTGGGACAGCCAGTACTGAAGCTTTCTTT. Its protein product is CASSLGTASTEAFF.